A single sample is the source of the 9 T cell receptor beta chains below, sequenced in a study of T cells in Graves' hyperthyroidism and ophthalmopathy (dated by TCRdb to between 2019 and 2020). The receptor library was made with multiplex PCR. The sequencer listed for this sample is Illumina HiSeq 2000. The TCR beta CDR3 regions were amplified from the RNA transcripts. A first-round RT-PCR of the TCR CDR3 used the HTBI primer set with the Qiagen OneStep RT-PCR kit. The public reads were quality trimmed at Q25 with fastp and then assembled into clones with MiXCR by TCRdb, keeping productive beta chains. Each entry is one CDR3 protein sequence, shown with its most common DNA and genes. The sample has some 270,000 distinct CDR3 sequences on record, 24% of them singletons. The top ten constitute 30% to 40% of the sample. Sequenced sample: blood. The source is a woman aged 35 to 49 with Graves' ophthalmopathy.

This clonotype was seen many times. The chain employs TRBV11-2 and TRBJ1-5; a weak D match, TRBD1 (5 bases). V shed 5 bases and J shed 4 bases, with 9 bases lying between them. The CDR3 loop spans 13 amino acids. Per germline, CDR1 SGHAT and CDR2 FQNNGV. This CDR3 is CASSKGLNQPQHF. DNA for the CDR3: TGTGCCAGCAGCAAGGGGCTAAATCAGCCCCAGCATTTT.

Ten or more counts support this clonotype. The chain recombines TRBV20-1 with TRBJ1-1; TRBD1 might be the D (5 bases). This CDR3 is 14 amino acids long. Deletions cut 6 bases from V and 5 bases from J, with 19 bases between. The germline CDR1 and CDR2 sequences are DFQATT and SNEGSKA (reference sequence). This CDR3 reads CSALGRGRKTEAFF. The CDR3, as DNA: TGCAGTGCCTTGGGACGGGGAAGGAAGACTGAAGCTTTCTTT.

This clonotype was counted between two and nine times. The chain couples TRBV6-1 to TRBJ2-7; tentative D call: TRBD2 (7 bases). Germline CDR1 reads MNHNS; CDR2 reads SASEGT. The CDR3 covers 15 residues. V gave up 3 bases and J gave up 2 bases, with 14 bases separating them. The CDR3 sequence is CASSEGGGTTYEQYF. For the CDR3, the DNA is TGTGCCAGCAGTGAGGGCGGGGGCACCACCTACGAGCAGTACTTC.

This clonotype was counted many times. The rearrangement links TRBV4-1 to TRBJ2-7; D remains ambiguous. The CDR3 covers 13 residues. V was clipped by 5 bases and J by 3 bases, with 11 bases between them. Germline lookup yields CDR1 MGHRA and CDR2 YSYEKL. The CDR3 sequence is CASSSFPYYEQYF. The CDR3 nucleotides read TGCGCCAGCAGCTCTTTCCCCTACTACGAGCAGTACTTC.

The DNA of the CDR3 is TGTGCCACCAGCGTTAGGGACCCGCCCTACGAGCAGTACTTC. Its translation is CATSVRDPPYEQYF. This sequence joins TRBV15 and TRBJ2-7; D is tentatively TRBD1 or TRBD2 (5 bases each). CDR3 length equals 14 residues. Germline V gene data show CDR1 as LNHNV and CDR2 as YYDKDF (reference sequence). Trimming shortened V by 5 bases and J by 2 bases, and 13 bases separated the two germline ends.

V usage is TRBV11-2 and J usage is TRBJ2-7, with TRBD1 matching 8 bases. The CDR3 runs 18 residues. The V gene end was trimmed by 1 base and the J gene end by 5 bases; junction bases not matched to a gene: 16. Per germline, CDR1 SGHAT and CDR2 FQNNGV. CDR3 protein: CASSLGGIWGTGLNEQYF. The CDR3 region has the DNA TGTGCCAGCAGCTTAGGTGGAATCTGGGGGACAGGTCTCAACGAGCAGTACTTC.

This clonotype showed up many times. This CDR3 reads CASSESRGYEQYF. The CDR3 DNA reads TGTGCCAGCAGTGAGTCAAGGGGATACGAGCAGTACTTC. V is TRBV6-1 and J is TRBJ2-7, with a tentative D call TRBD1 (5 bases). The germline CDR1 and CDR2 sequences are MNHNS and SASEGT. Between the trimmed V and J ends, which lost 3 bases and 4 bases, there was a span of 10 bases. The CDR3 has 13 amino acids.

This clonotype was counted many times. V is TRBV19 and J is TRBJ2-7, with D maybe TRBD1 (5 bases). The germline gives CDR1 LNHDA, CDR2 SQIVND (reference sequence). The CDR3 covers 12 residues. V was clipped by 4 bases and J by 6 bases, with 10 bases between them. CDR3 sequence reads: CASSSQGSEQYF. The CDR3 DNA reads TGTGCCAGTAGTAGCCAGGGATCCGAGCAGTACTTC.

This clonotype was found many times. V gene TRBV29-1 combines with J gene TRBJ1-2, with D unresolved. The CDR3 is made up of 11 amino acids. V was cut by 6 bases and J by 8 bases, with 13 bases left in between. CDR1 is SQVTM and CDR2 is ANQGSEA in the germline V gene. The CDR3 DNA reads TGCAGCGTCCGACTGGAGTCGGGCTACACCTTC. Residues: CSVRLESGYTF.